This is a list of T cell receptor beta chains from one sample in a study of OX40 agonist ivuxolimab in advanced cancers. Clones were read by immunoSEQ multiplex PCR, and TCRdb kept only the in-frame ones, dropping some. The table has around 98,000 clones, roughly 87% seen once. The source was CD4+ or CD8+ T cells sorted from blood, collected in a trial of the OX40 agonist ivuxolimab. The receptors here all came from an adult with an advanced solid tumor such as melanoma, head and neck, liver or kidney cancer. Each CDR3 is given with its conserved first and last residue. Each record gives: J gene, clone size, V gene, D gene, CDR3 DNA, CDR3 protein. A D gene is named only where the DNA matches it firmly. Part of the rows lack a size; the others show once, few, many or a class for expanded clones.

J gene: TRBJ1-2
clone size: -
V gene: TRBV7-8
D gene: -
CDR3 DNA: TGTGCCAGCAGCTTAAGGCAGGCTGGCGGCTACACCTTC
CDR3 protein: CASSLRQAGGYTF

J gene: TRBJ2-3
clone size: -
V gene: TRBV9
D gene: -
CDR3 DNA: TGTGCCAGCAGCGTAGGGAGTGGCCCGATTTGGGCAGATACGCAGTATTTT
CDR3 protein: CASSVGSGPIWADTQYF

J gene: TRBJ1-1
clone size: -
V gene: TRBV5-1
D gene: -
CDR3 DNA: TGCGCCAGCAGCTCCCTCCCGGACGTCGGGGAAGCTTTCTTT
CDR3 protein: CASSSLPDVGEAFF

J gene: TRBJ2-5
clone size: once
V gene: TRBV7-2
D gene: -
CDR3 DNA: TGTGCCAGCAGCTTATCGGCAGTCCAAGAGACCCAGTACTTC
CDR3 protein: CASSLSAVQETQYF

J gene: TRBJ1-3
clone size: -
V gene: TRBV19
D gene: -
CDR3 DNA: TGTGCCAGTAGTAGTATGTTCCAAGACTCTGGAAACACCATATATTTT
CDR3 protein: CASSSMFQDSGNTIYF

J gene: TRBJ2-1
clone size: -
V gene: TRBV5-6
D gene: -
CDR3 DNA: TGTGCCAGCAGCTTCCCCTTTGCCGATAGGGTCAATGAGCAGTTCTTC
CDR3 protein: CASSFPFADRVNEQFF

J gene: TRBJ1-2
clone size: -
V gene: TRBV5-1
D gene: TRBD1
CDR3 DNA: TGCGCCAGCAGCTTAACACAGGGGGCGCGAGGCTACACCTTC
CDR3 protein: CASSLTQGARGYTF

J gene: TRBJ2-1
clone size: -
V gene: TRBV4-3
D gene: TRBD2
CDR3 DNA: TGCGCCAGCAGCCAAGATGCCCAGCGGGGGAGGGATGAGCAGTTCTTC
CDR3 protein: CASSQDAQRGRDEQFF

J gene: TRBJ1-5
clone size: -
V gene: TRBV19
D gene: -
CDR3 DNA: TGTGCCAGTAGCTTGACAGGCCGCAATCAGCCCCAGCATTTT
CDR3 protein: CASSLTGRNQPQHF

J gene: TRBJ2-2
clone size: once
V gene: TRBV9
D gene: -
CDR3 DNA: TGTGCCAGCAGACCTCCGGGACGGGGCAGTTACGGGGAGCTGTTTTTT
CDR3 protein: CASRPPGRGSYGELFF

J gene: TRBJ2-1
clone size: -
V gene: TRBV5-4
D gene: -
CDR3 DNA: TGTGCCAGCAGCTTGACCGGGAAGAGCTCCTACAATGAGCAGTTCTTC
CDR3 protein: CASSLTGKSSYNEQFF

J gene: TRBJ2-2
clone size: -
V gene: TRBV10-3
D gene: -
CDR3 DNA: TGTGCCACCCAGGGAACCGGGGAGCTGTTTTTT
CDR3 protein: CATQGTGELFF

J gene: TRBJ1-5
clone size: once
V gene: TRBV19
D gene: -
CDR3 DNA: TGTGCCAGTACTGACCGGGGAGCATATAGCAATCAGCCCCAGCATTTT
CDR3 protein: CASTDRGAYSNQPQHF

J gene: TRBJ1-2
clone size: -
V gene: TRBV7-3
D gene: -
CDR3 DNA: TGTGCCAGCAGTAAAGGCCGAGACAGGTTAGATGGCTACACCTTC
CDR3 protein: CASSKGRDRLDGYTF

J gene: TRBJ2-7
clone size: -
V gene: TRBV5-4
D gene: -
CDR3 DNA: TGTGCCAGCAGCTTGGATTTAGGGGGGCCCGCCCCACCCTACGAGCAGTACTTC
CDR3 protein: CASSLDLGGPAPPYEQYF

J gene: TRBJ2-1
clone size: -
V gene: TRBV29-1
D gene: TRBD2
CDR3 DNA: TGCAGCGTTCCGACTAGCTTTTCCGACAATGAGCAGTTCTTC
CDR3 protein: CSVPTSFSDNEQFF

J gene: TRBJ2-6
clone size: -
V gene: TRBV9
D gene: -
CDR3 DNA: TGTGCCAGCAGCGTAGATGGGGTCCCCCTCTCTGGGGCCAACGTCCTGACTTTC
CDR3 protein: CASSVDGVPLSGANVLTF

J gene: TRBJ2-7
clone size: -
V gene: TRBV7-9
D gene: -
CDR3 DNA: TGTGCCAGCAGCTTGAAAGGCAGGCTGATAGACGAGCAGTACTTC
CDR3 protein: CASSLKGRLIDEQYF

J gene: TRBJ1-3
clone size: -
V gene: TRBV5-1
D gene: -
CDR3 DNA: TGCGCCAGCAGCACGGGACAATCCGGAAACACCATATATTTT
CDR3 protein: CASSTGQSGNTIYF

J gene: TRBJ1-1
clone size: -
V gene: TRBV5-8
D gene: TRBD1
CDR3 DNA: TGTGCCAGCAGCCCTGGACAGGGGGCTGGGAACACTGAAGCTTTCTTT
CDR3 protein: CASSPGQGAGNTEAFF

J gene: TRBJ2-3
clone size: -
V gene: TRBV5-1
D gene: TRBD1
CDR3 DNA: TGCGCCAGCAGCTTGGGGCAGGGGGCGACAGATACGCAGTATTTT
CDR3 protein: CASSLGQGATDTQYF

J gene: TRBJ1-6
clone size: few
V gene: TRBV7-2
D gene: -
CDR3 DNA: TGTGCCAGCAGCGGACGGATGAGGGATTCACCCCTCCACTTT
CDR3 protein: CASSGRMRDSPLHF

J gene: TRBJ1-1
clone size: few
V gene: TRBV4-3
D gene: -
CDR3 DNA: TGCGCCAGCAGCCAAGGGACACCGCTTGCAATGAACACTGAAGCTTTCTTT
CDR3 protein: CASSQGTPLAMNTEAFF

J gene: TRBJ1-6
clone size: -
V gene: TRBV5-6
D gene: -
CDR3 DNA: TGTGCCAGCAGCGATCTAAGGCTAAATTCACCCCTCCACTTT
CDR3 protein: CASSDLRLNSPLHF

J gene: TRBJ1-3
clone size: -
V gene: TRBV2
D gene: -
CDR3 DNA: TGTGCCAGCACACTTACTGGAAACACCATATATTTT
CDR3 protein: CASTLTGNTIYF

J gene: TRBJ1-5
clone size: -
V gene: TRBV7-9
D gene: -
CDR3 DNA: TGTGCCAGCAGCTTAGCCCTTGGGCCCAATCAGCCCCAGCATTTT
CDR3 protein: CASSLALGPNQPQHF

J gene: TRBJ1-2
clone size: -
V gene: TRBV21-1
D gene: -
CDR3 DNA: TGTGCCAGCATTGTTCGGGACAGCCACTGTCTTTATGGCTACACCTTC
CDR3 protein: CASIVRDSHCLYGYTF

J gene: TRBJ2-7
clone size: few
V gene: TRBV7-2
D gene: -
CDR3 DNA: TGTGCCAGCAGCTTAGCCCAAGCTGGCGAGCAGTACTTC
CDR3 protein: CASSLAQAGEQYF

J gene: TRBJ1-1
clone size: -
V gene: TRBV5-4
D gene: -
CDR3 DNA: TGTGCCAGCAGCTCCGGGACATACAACACTGAAGCTTTCTTT
CDR3 protein: CASSSGTYNTEAFF

J gene: TRBJ2-7
clone size: -
V gene: TRBV4-1
D gene: -
CDR3 DNA: TGCGCCAGCAGCCAAGATTCGGTCGGGACCTACGAGCAGTACTTC
CDR3 protein: CASSQDSVGTYEQYF

J gene: TRBJ2-7
clone size: -
V gene: TRBV7-9
D gene: -
CDR3 DNA: TGTGCCAGCAGCTTAGAGGTCGGGACTCCGTCCCCCTTC
CDR3 protein: CASSLEVGTPSPF

J gene: TRBJ1-2
clone size: -
V gene: TRBV2
D gene: TRBD1
CDR3 DNA: TGTGCCAGCAGGGGACAGGGCAGCAACTATGGCTACACCTTC
CDR3 protein: CASRGQGSNYGYTF